This T cell receptor beta chain is from a study of control samples from healthy donors and cancer patients. Trimming shortened V by 8 bases and J by 0 bases, and 19 bases separated the two germline ends. The germline V gene encodes CDR1 MNHNS and CDR2 SASEGT. The CDR3 is made up of 16 amino acids. Assay: immunoSEQ multiplex PCR; the TCRdb copy retains only in-frame clones and omits some. The repertoire holds 70,000 or so clones, with around 92% as singletons. The TCR was taken from a man between 60 and 75 years old with lung cancer. The material sequenced was PBMCs. The gene calls are TRBV6-1 and TRBJ1-1, with D tentatively TRBD1 (5 bases). The CDR3 spells CASRGSRGVMNTEAFF. The CDR3 DNA sequence: TGTGCCAGCCGTGGCTCCCGGGGGGTCATGAACACTGAAGCTTTCTTT.